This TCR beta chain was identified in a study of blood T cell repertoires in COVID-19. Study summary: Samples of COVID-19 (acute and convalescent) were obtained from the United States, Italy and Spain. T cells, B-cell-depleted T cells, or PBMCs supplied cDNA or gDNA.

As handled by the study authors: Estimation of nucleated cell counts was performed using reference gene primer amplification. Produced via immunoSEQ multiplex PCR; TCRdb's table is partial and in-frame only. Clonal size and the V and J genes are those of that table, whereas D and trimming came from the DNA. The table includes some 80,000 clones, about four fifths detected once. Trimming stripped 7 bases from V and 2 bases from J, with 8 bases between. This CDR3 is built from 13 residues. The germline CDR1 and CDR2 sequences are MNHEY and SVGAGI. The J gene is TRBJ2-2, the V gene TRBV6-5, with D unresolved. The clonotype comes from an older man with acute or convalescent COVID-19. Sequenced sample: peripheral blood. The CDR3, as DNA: TGTGCCAGCAACAGATACAACACCGGGGAGCTGTTTTTT. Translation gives CASNRYNTGELFF.